A single TCR beta chain is shown here with its context. Its antigen is not known. This sample was taken from a study of vaccination and CD4 T cells after COVID-19. Study-wide background: Participants got two doses of BNT162b2 or mRNA-1273 vaccine. Study-level results: A median of around 86% of reactive clones, in convalescent patients, became evident only post-vaccination.

As for treatment: roughly ten-day PBMC culture with coronavirus spike peptide pools or control peptides (ViraFEST assay). Before the COVID-19 pandemic (2011-2018), CD4+ T cells were obtained from the unexposed donor. Probing of unexposed-donor CD4+ T cells with SARS-CoV-2 S/N and four cold-coronavirus spikes was done, cells permitting. With the Oncomine TCR Beta short-read assay, DNA from cultured CD4+ T cells was sequenced. After culture, CD4+ T cells served as the source for genomic DNA extraction. TCRdb analysed the PCR reads with MiXCR anew, one entry per CDR3 protein. The table shows 6,500 to 7,000 distinct CDR3 sequences, with about two thirds occurring only once. This CDR3 is 15 amino acids long. The germline V gene encodes CDR1 SEHNR and CDR2 FQNEAQ (reference sequence). Trimming at V came to 7 bases and at J to 2 bases, leaving 7 bases not matched to a gene.

J is TRBJ2-2 and V is TRBV7-9; 7 nucleotides line up with TRBD2. Sequencing input: CD4+ T cells from blood, cultured in vitro. This receptor was taken from a human donor in good health. The CDR3 DNA sequence: TGTGCCAGCAAGCGGGACTCTTCAAACACCGGGGAGCTGTTTTTT. Amino acid sequence: CASKRDSSNTGELFF. Full variable domain (rest looked up from reference TRBV7-9 and TRBJ2-2): DTGVSQNPRHKITKRGQNVTFRCDPISEHNRLYWYRQTLGQGPEFLTYFQNEAQLEKSRLLSDRFSAERPKGSFSTLEIQRTEQGDSAMYLCASKRDSSNTGELFFGEGSRLTVL.